The following is a T cell receptor beta chain sequence with its context. Its antigen remains unknown. The CDR3 is 11 amino acids. Germline V CDR1 and CDR2: MNHEY, SVGAGI. The V and J ends lost 0 bases and 13 bases respectively, with 7 bases between them. The sample comes from a study of shared clonotypes between healthy human individuals. Study-level results: Non-shared clonotypes displayed generation probabilities falling below those of clonotypes present in all four donors.

Method: immunoSEQ multiplex PCR; TCRdb's copy keeps in-frame clones and lacks some. The table includes roughly 1,000,000 clones, approximately 80% detected once. All donors were Caucasian adults living in Nashville, Tennessee. This TCR was sampled from a young man in good health. Some clones in this sample may be carry-over from other donors' samples. The chain employs TRBV6-5 and TRBJ2-1; no definite D call. What was sequenced was memory CD4+ T cells from PBMCs. The sample's subset: CD45RA-negative fraction. The CDR3 sequence is CASSYSSKQFF. For the CDR3, the DNA is TGTGCCAGCAGTTACTCGAGCAAACAGTTCTTC.